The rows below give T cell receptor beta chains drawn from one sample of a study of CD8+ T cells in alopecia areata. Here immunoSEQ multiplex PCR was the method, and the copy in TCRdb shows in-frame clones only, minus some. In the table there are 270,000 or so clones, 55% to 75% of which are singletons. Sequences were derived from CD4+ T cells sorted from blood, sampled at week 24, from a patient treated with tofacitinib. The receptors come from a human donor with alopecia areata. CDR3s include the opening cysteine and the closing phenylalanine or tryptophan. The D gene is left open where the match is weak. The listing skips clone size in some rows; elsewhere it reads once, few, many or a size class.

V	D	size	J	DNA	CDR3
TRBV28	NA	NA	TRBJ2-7	TGTGCCAGCAGTTTTAGTCCCTACAACTACGAGCAGTACTTC	CASSFSPYNYEQYF
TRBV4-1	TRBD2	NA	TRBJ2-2	TGCGCCAGCAGCCAAGGTCCCGGGGGGGCCCCCGGGGAGCTGTTTTTT	CASSQGPGGAPGELFF
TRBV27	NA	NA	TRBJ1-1	TGTGCCAGCAGTTTCTTGATGAACACTGAAGCTTTCTTT	CASSFLMNTEAFF
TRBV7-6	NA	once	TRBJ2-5	TGTGCCAGCAGCTCGGACTTGTACGAGACCCAGTACTTC	CASSSDLYETQYF
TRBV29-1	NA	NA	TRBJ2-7	TGCAGCGTTGGGGGCGGGATCTACGAGCAGTACTTC	CSVGGGIYEQYF
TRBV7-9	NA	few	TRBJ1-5	TGTGCCAGCAGCTTCCAGGATCAGCCCCAGCATTTT	CASSFQDQPQHF
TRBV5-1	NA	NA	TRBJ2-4	TGCGCCAGCAGCTTGGGGTCATTAGCCAAAAACATTCAGTACTTC	CASSLGSLAKNIQYF
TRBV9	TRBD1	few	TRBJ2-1	TGTGCCAGCAGCGTAGACCCCGGACAGGGGAGGGGTGAGCAGTTCTTC	CASSVDPGQGRGEQFF
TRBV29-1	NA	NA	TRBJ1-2	TGCAGCGTTGGAGGCACGGGAGGCTACACCTTC	CSVGGTGGYTF
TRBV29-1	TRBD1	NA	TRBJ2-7	TGCAGCGCTATGGGACAGACCTCCTACGAGCAGTACTTC	CSAMGQTSYEQYF
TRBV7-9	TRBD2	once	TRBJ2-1	TGTGCCACCAGCGGGGGGGCGGTCTACAATGAGCAGTTCTTC	CATSGGAVYNEQFF
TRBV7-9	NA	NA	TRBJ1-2	TGTGCCAGCAGTTCGCAGGGTGGTGGCTACACCTTC	CASSSQGGGYTF
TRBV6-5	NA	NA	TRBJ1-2	TGTGCCAGCCTCCCCCCATCTGGGAACTATGGCTACACCTTC	CASLPPSGNYGYTF
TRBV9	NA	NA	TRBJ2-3	TGTGCCAGCAGCAACCCGTTGGGCGCTAGCACAGATACGCAGTATTTT	CASSNPLGASTDTQYF
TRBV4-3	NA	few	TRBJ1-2	TGCGCCAGCAGCCAAGATGTCCACAGCTATGGCTACACCTTC	CASSQDVHSYGYTF
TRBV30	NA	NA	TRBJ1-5	TGTGCCTGGAGTGTAAATGGGGATCAGCCCCAGCATTTT	CAWSVNGDQPQHF
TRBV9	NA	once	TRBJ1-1	TGTGCCAGCAGCCTCGGACCAGACCTGTCCCACACTGAAGCTTTCTTT	CASSLGPDLSHTEAFF
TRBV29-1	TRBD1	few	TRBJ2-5	TGCAGCGCCCGTGACAGGGGCGGAGAGACCCAGTACTTC	CSARDRGGETQYF
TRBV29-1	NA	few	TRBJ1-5	TGCAGCGCCGGAGGGGGATGGGATCAGCCCCAGCATTTT	CSAGGGWDQPQHF
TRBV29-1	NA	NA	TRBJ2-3	TGCAGCGGTTCCCACTCGGGAGATACGCAGTATTTT	CSGSHSGDTQYF
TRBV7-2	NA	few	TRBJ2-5	TGTGCCAGCAGCTTAGCCGGGACGACAGAGACCCAGTACTTC	CASSLAGTTETQYF
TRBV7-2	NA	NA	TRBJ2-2	TGTGCCAGCAGCCAAGCGGGCGTCCTATACCCCGGGGAGCTGTTTTTT	CASSQAGVLYPGELFF
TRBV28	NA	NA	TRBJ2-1	TGTGCCAGCAGCCCACGGGTCACAGGCTACAATGAGCAGTTCTTC	CASSPRVTGYNEQFF
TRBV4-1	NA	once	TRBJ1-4	TGCGCCAGCAGCCAAGATGCAACGGTCGAAAAACTGTTTTTT	CASSQDATVEKLFF
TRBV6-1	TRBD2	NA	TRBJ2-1	TGTGCCAGCAGTGTCCTGACTAGCGGGGGGAACAATGAGCAGTTCTTC	CASSVLTSGGNNEQFF
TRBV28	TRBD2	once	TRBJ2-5	TGTGCCAGCAGTATCGGACTAGCGGGGGCCCAAGAGACCCAGTACTTC	CASSIGLAGAQETQYF
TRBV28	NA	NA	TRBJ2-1	TGTGCCAGCAGTTTTGGGGACTACAATGAGCAGTTCTTC	CASSFGDYNEQFF